Shown below are 12 T cell receptor beta chains from a single sample sequenced in a study of blood T cells in healthy people across ages. Together with a sample-barcoded 5' primer, a J-beta primer mix was included in a second PCR lasting about 6 to 11 cycles. Via MiXCR, TCRdb re-called the 5' RACE reads, giving one row per CDR3 protein. The sample lists around 800,000 distinct CDR3 sequences, 20% to 30% occurring once. The same data also contributed to another study, on T cells of mothers and their children.

The sequenced sample was blood. The receptors here all came from a boy younger than 18 in good health.

Remarks on this clonotype: Germline and junction disagree at one end, which may indicate a read error. CDR3 bases: TGTGCCATCAGTGAGTCAACAGGGGGCGGTTATCAGCCCCAGCACTTT. Translation gives CAISESTGGGYQPQHF. The chain carries TRBV10-3 and TRBJ1-5; 9 bases are a match to TRBD1. CDR3 length equals 16 residues. Germline CDR1 reads ENHRY; CDR2 reads SYGVKD.

This clonotype has just one count. It is unclear where the CDR3 begins or ends on the DNA, so no DNA is shown, and the CDR3 is as TCRdb lists it. The chain recombines TRBV10-3 with TRBJ2-2; no check of the table's D call, TRBD1, against the DNA was made. Germline V gene data show CDR1 as ENHRY and CDR2 as SYGVKD. The CDR3 is 23 amino acids long, termini counted. The CDR3 sequence is CAISESITTVGQYFGPGTGELFF.

The chain has TRBV13 and TRBJ2-7, with TRBD2 matching 10 bases. Per germline, CDR1 PRHDT and CDR2 FYEKMQ (reference sequence). J gave up 5 bases and V 5 bases, and 9 bases lay outside the gene matches. The CDR3 consists of 15 residues. The CDR3 sequence: CASSPRLAGGDEQYF. For the CDR3, the DNA is TGTGCCAGCAGCCCTAGACTAGCGGGTGGGGACGAGCAGTACTTC.

The chain has TRBV30 and TRBJ2-5; D unclear. The germline V gene encodes CDR1 GTSNPN and CDR2 SVGIG (reference sequence). The CDR3 contains 12 residues. V lost 0 bases and J 5 bases, leaving 7 bases between the germline ends. CDR3 amino acids: CAWSVVGETQYF. CDR3 in DNA: TGTGCCTGGAGTGTAGTGGGGGAGACCCAGTACTTC.

Concerning this clonotype: Germline is not matched at one junction end, which may reflect a read error. The rearrangement links TRBV12-3 or TRBV12-4 to TRBJ2-5; 9 nucleotides line up with TRBD2. Judging by the DNA end, TRBJ2-1 fits better; the J call may be wrong. CDR3 length: 14 residues. The CDR3 here is CTSSPGGGADEQFF. The CDR3 DNA sequence: TGTACCAGCAGCCCGGGCGGGGGGGCGGATGAGCAGTTCTTC.

CDR3 region: CASSLGKGGEQYF. The CDR3 DNA is TGTGCCAGCAGTTTAGGGAAAGGCGGCGAGCAGTACTTC. The chain is built from TRBV12-3 or TRBV12-4 and TRBJ2-5; D gene unclear. The J call may be mistaken, given a closer DNA end match to TRBJ2-7. This CDR3 has 13 residues.

This clonotype was seen a handful of times. This chain links TRBV2 with TRBJ1-4, with D tentatively TRBD1 (5 bases). With 4 bases removed from V and 5 bases from J, the gap between germline ends came to 5 bases. This CDR3 is 12 amino acids long. Per germline, CDR1 SNHLY and CDR2 FYNNEI. Here the CDR3 reads CASSAGNEKLFF. In DNA form, the CDR3 reads TGTGCCAGCAGTGCAGGGAATGAAAAACTGTTTTTT.

V gene TRBV28 combines with J gene TRBJ2-2, with D maybe TRBD1 (6 bases). Per the germline V gene, CDR1 is MDHEN and CDR2 is SYDVKM. The CDR3 covers 14 residues. The V and J ends lost 6 bases and 6 bases respectively, with 14 bases between them. CDR3 protein: CASSNRDGAGELFF. The CDR3, as DNA: TGTGCCAGCAGCAACAGGGACGGGGCCGGGGAGCTGTTTTTT.

CDR3 coding DNA: TGTGCCAGCCGCCTCCCGCTTAGCGGGGGCTCCTACGAGCAGTACTTC. Encoded protein: CASRLPLSGGSYEQYF. The V and J genes are TRBV27 and TRBJ2-7; 9 bases fit TRBD2. The CDR3 consists of 16 residues. From germline, CDR1 is MNHEY and CDR2 SMNVEV (reference sequence). V lost 8 bases to trimming and J lost 0 bases; unmatched junction nucleotides: 11.

The chain joins TRBV2 to TRBJ2-2; D is perhaps TRBD1 or TRBD2 (5 bases each). This CDR3 spans 15 amino acids. The germline CDR1 and CDR2 sequences are SNHLY and FYNNEI. V gave up 7 bases and J gave up 4 bases, with 16 bases separating them. CDR3 DNA: TGTGCCAGCACCCGGGGCAGGCTGGGCACCGGGGAGCTGTTTTTT. Protein product: CASTRGRLGTGELFF.

This clonotype was picked up a small number of times. The genes are TRBV12-3 or TRBV12-4 and TRBJ1-4, with D possibly matching TRBD1 (5 bases). Deletions cut 5 bases from V and 7 bases from J, with 14 bases between. The CDR3 has 14 amino acids. The CDR3 sequence is CASSLTEGGEKLFF. DNA for the CDR3: TGTGCCAGCAGTCTGACAGAAGGAGGTGAAAAACTGTTTTTT.

This clonotype was observed a few times. J is TRBJ2-5 and V is TRBV2, with 8 positions matching TRBD2. The junction had 8 bases not matched to a gene; V was cut back by 3 bases and J by 5 bases. Germline V gene sequence: CDR1 SNHLY, CDR2 FYNNEI. There are 15 residues in the CDR3. The CDR3 bases are TGTGCCAGCAGTGATGGCGGGGGGTCCGGGGAGACCCAGTACTTC. Its protein product is CASSDGGGSGETQYF.